Below, 19 T cell receptor beta chains from the same sample are listed, as sequenced in a study of OX40 agonist ivuxolimab in advanced cancers. Method: immunoSEQ multiplex PCR; TCRdb's copy keeps in-frame clones and lacks some. The sample carries 15,000 to 20,000 clones, around 87% recorded once. The source was CD4+ or CD8+ T cells sorted from blood, collected in a trial of the OX40 agonist ivuxolimab. The receptors were sampled from an adult with an advanced solid tumor such as melanoma, head and neck, liver or kidney cancer.

The rearrangement uses TRBV6-1 and TRBJ2-7; 11 bases agree with TRBD1. This CDR3 spans 14 amino acids. From germline, CDR1 is MNHNS and CDR2 SASEGT. V lost 7 bases to trimming and J lost 4 bases; unmatched junction nucleotides: 6. CDR3 sequence reads: CASNKGQGAYEQYF. In DNA, the CDR3 is TGTGCCAGCAATAAAGGACAGGGGGCTTACGAGCAGTACTTC.

This chain joins TRBV29-1 and TRBJ2-2, with D hard to call. Germline CDR1 and CDR2: SQVTM and ANQGSEA. CDR3 length equals 12 residues. V was pared by 2 bases and J by 8 bases, with 9 bases between. The CDR3 reads CSVETNVGELFF. The CDR3 nucleotides are TGCAGCGTTGAAACCAACGTGGGGGAGCTGTTTTTT.

In this sample, this clone turned up once. CDR3 in DNA: TGTGCCATCAGTGAAGTTACAAACAGCGGGAGCTCCTACAATGAGCAGTTCTTC. This sequence encodes CAISEVTNSGSSYNEQFF. This rearrangement joins TRBV10-3 to TRBJ2-1, with 8 bases matching TRBD2. Germline trimming cut 3 bases from V and 0 bases from J; bases unmatched to any gene: 10. The CDR3 loop spans 18 amino acids. The germline V gene encodes CDR1 ENHRY and CDR2 SYGVKD.

V and J are TRBV6-5 and TRBJ1-5; the D is unclear. V dropped 0 bases and J dropped 4 bases, with 4 bases sitting between them. The CDR3 totals 13 residues. Germline V CDR1 and CDR2: MNHEY, SVGAGI. The CDR3 DNA sequence: TGTGCCAGCAGTTACTCTGTAAATCAGCCCCAGCATTTT. It is translated as CASSYSVNQPQHF.

The chain carries TRBV19 and TRBJ1-1; a weak D match, TRBD1 (6 bases). The CDR3 covers 15 residues. Trimming removed 7 bases from V and 5 bases from J, with 20 bases in between. Germline V gene sequence: CDR1 LNHDA, CDR2 SQIVND (reference sequence). In nucleotides, the CDR3 is TGTGCCAGTACCAGAACGGGAGGGGGATTGACTGAAGCTTTCTTT. Protein sequence: CASTRTGGGLTEAFF.

V and J are TRBV10-2 and TRBJ2-7, with D unclear. With 0 bases removed from V and 7 bases from J, the gap between germline ends came to 7 bases. The CDR3 covers 12 residues. The germline V gene has CDR1 WSHSY and CDR2 SAAADI. CDR3 sequence reads: CASSESVREQYF. The CDR3 DNA reads as TGCGCCAGCAGTGAGTCGGTTAGGGAGCAGTACTTC.

The V gene is TRBV11-2, the J gene TRBJ1-1; D uncertain. This CDR3 comprises 11 residues. Trimming left V 10 bases short and J 5 bases short, with 11 bases between. Germline lookup yields CDR1 SGHAT and CDR2 FQNNGV. The CDR3 sequence: CATRDSTEAFF. The CDR3 region has the DNA TGTGCCACCAGAGATTCGACTGAAGCTTTCTTT. Based on the CDR3 plus reference TRBV11-2 and TRBJ1-1, the full variable domain is EAGVAQSPRYKIIEKRQSVAFWCNPISGHATLYWYQQILGQGPKLLIQFQNNGVVDDSQLPKDRFSAERLKGVDSTLKIQPAKLEDSAVYLCATRDSTEAFFGQGTRLTVV.

This chain connects TRBV19 to TRBJ2-5, with 7 positions matching TRBD2. From germline, CDR1 is LNHDA and CDR2 SQIVND (reference sequence). This CDR3 has 14 residues. Trimming took 3 bases from V and 5 from J; bases not matched to a gene: 6. The CDR3 is CASSIIAGVETQYF. CDR3 DNA sequence: TGTGCCAGTAGTATTATTGCGGGAGTGGAGACCCAGTACTTC.

This chain joins TRBV28 and TRBJ2-1; TRBD2 matches 12 bases. The CDR3 has 15 amino acids. The V gene's germline CDR1 is MDHEN and CDR2 SYDVKM. V lost 4 bases and J lost 8; bases outside the gene matches: 6. CDR3 sequence: CASSSPTSGSDEQFF. CDR3 sequence (DNA): TGTGCCAGCAGTTCCCCGACTAGCGGGAGCGATGAGCAGTTCTTC.

The CDR3 bases are TGTGCCAGCAGTGAAGGTCACCCTAATCAGCCCCAGCATTTT. It yields the protein CASSEGHPNQPQHF. The chain employs TRBV2 and TRBJ1-5; D remains ambiguous. This CDR3 spans 14 amino acids. Germline CDR1 SNHLY, CDR2 FYNNEI. Between the trimmed V and J ends, which lost 1 base and 4 bases, there was a span of 8 bases.

The V gene is TRBV7-3, the J gene TRBJ2-1; D remains unclear. Per the germline V gene, CDR1 is SGHTA and CDR2 is FQGTGA. CDR3 length equals 14 residues. Trimming cost V 0 bases and J 5 bases, with 8 bases left between them. This CDR3 is CASSLTDIDNEQFF. CDR3 in DNA: TGTGCCAGCAGCTTAACCGACATCGACAATGAGCAGTTCTTC.

The V gene is TRBV4-1, the J gene TRBJ2-5; the match to TRBD2 covers 9 bases. There are 14 residues in the CDR3. J gave up 4 bases and V 2 bases, and 2 bases lay outside the gene matches. Germline loops: CDR1 MGHRA, CDR2 YSYEKL. CDR3 region: CASSQLAGIETQYF. The CDR3 DNA follows: TGCGCCAGCAGCCAACTAGCGGGAATAGAGACCCAGTACTTC.

This sequence joins TRBV7-2 and TRBJ2-3; D remains ambiguous. This CDR3 contains 14 residues. V was shortened by 2 bases and J by 9 bases, with 15 bases between the two germline ends. Germline assignment: CDR1 SGHTA and CDR2 FQGNSA. The CDR3 spells CASSLSSGLSTQYF. Written as DNA, the CDR3 is TGTGCCAGCAGCTTATCTTCCGGGCTTAGCACGCAGTATTTT.

The chain recombines TRBV6-5 with TRBJ2-5, with 7 bases lining up with TRBD1. This CDR3 has 12 amino acids. In germline, CDR1 is MNHEY, CDR2 SVGAGI. V gave up 5 bases and J gave up 5 bases; unmatched junction bases: 2. CDR3 in DNA: TGTGCCAGCAGTACAGGGGTCGAGACCCAGTACTTC. Translating gives CASSTGVETQYF.

The V and J genes are TRBV6-1 and TRBJ1-2, with 10 nucleotides matching TRBD1. V was pared by 6 bases and J by 8 bases, with 9 bases of the junction left unmatched. Germline assignment: CDR1 MNHNS and CDR2 SASEGT. This CDR3 region has 14 residues. The DNA for the CDR3 is TGTGCCAGCAGCAGACTAGGGACAGGGGAAGGCTACACCTTC. Encoded protein: CASSRLGTGEGYTF.

The J gene is TRBJ2-5, the V gene TRBV28; D might be TRBD1 or TRBD2, each matching 5 bases. Near its end, the DNA agrees better with TRBJ2-7, so the J call may be wrong. The CDR3 covers 14 residues. CDR1 and CDR2 (germline): MDHEN, SYDVKM. Written as DNA, the CDR3 is TGTGCCAGCAGTTTCCAGGGACCCTCCTACGAGCAGTACTTC. It specifies CASSFQGPSYEQYF.

CDR3 residues: CASSLFGGANTGELFF. In DNA, the CDR3 is TGTGCCAGCAGTTTATTCGGGGGGGCGAACACCGGGGAGCTGTTTTTT. The chain has TRBV27 and TRBJ2-2; the match to TRBD2 covers 8 bases. V lost 1 base and J lost 0; bases outside the gene matches: 1. Germline CDR1 reads MNHEY; CDR2 reads SMNVEV (reference sequence). This CDR3 spans 16 amino acids.

The rearrangement joins TRBV6-6 to TRBJ2-3; a weak D match, TRBD1 (5 bases). CDR1 and CDR2 (germline): MNHNY, SVGAGI (reference sequence). V was cut by 2 bases and J by 3 bases, with 12 bases left in between. The CDR3 totals 15 residues. The CDR3 DNA follows: TGTGCCAGCAGTTACCCACTTGGGGCAACAGATACGCAGTATTTT. Translation gives CASSYPLGATDTQYF.

The chain combines TRBV6-1 with TRBJ1-3; maybe TRBD1 (5 bases). This CDR3 has 14 amino acids. Germline values: CDR1 MNHNS, CDR2 SASEGT. The V and J ends lost 6 bases and 0 bases respectively, with 9 bases between them. The chain's CDR3 is CASRDTSSGNTIYF. The DNA of the CDR3 is TGTGCCAGCAGGGACACGAGCTCTGGAAACACCATATATTTT.